A selection of T cell receptor beta chains follows, all from one sample in a study of cytomegalovirus exposure and HLA in healthy donors. Sequencing used immunoSEQ multiplex PCR; TCRdb keeps in-frame clones, though not all of them. The sample holds tens of thousands of clones, over 60% seen once. Sequenced input: PBMCs. All receptors come from a woman between 50 and 59 years old in good health and CMV-seropositive. The CDR3 runs from the conserved cysteine through the conserved F or W. D genes are given only for firm matches. Where a row states a size, it is once, few, many or the class of an expanded clone; other rows omit it.

D: TRBD2
size: .
V: TRBV19
J: TRBJ2-5
CDR3: CASSGLAVGPSQETQYF
DNA: TGTGCCAGTAGTGGACTAGCGGTAGGACCTAGTCAAGAGACCCAGTACTTC

D: TRBD1
size: .
V: TRBV28
J: TRBJ1-4
CDR3: CASSPGGRNEKLFF
DNA: TGTGCCAGCAGTCCAGGGGGCCGGAATGAAAAACTGTTTTTT

D: .
size: .
V: TRBV6-1
J: TRBJ1-2
CDR3: CASSVDRLANYGYTF
DNA: TGTGCCAGCAGTGTCGACAGGTTAGCTAACTATGGCTACACCTTC

D: .
size: .
V: TRBV28
J: TRBJ2-2
CDR3: CASSSTGQNTGELFF
DNA: TGTGCCAGCAGTTCTACGGGACAGAACACCGGGGAGCTGTTTTTT

D: .
size: .
V: TRBV2
J: TRBJ2-1
CDR3: CASSLRDIGWGEQFF
DNA: TGTGCCAGCAGTTTACGGGACATAGGGTGGGGTGAGCAGTTCTTC

D: .
size: few
V: TRBV30
J: TRBJ1-6
CDR3: CAWSGAGLNSPLHF
DNA: TGTGCCTGGAGTGGGGCAGGGCTAAATTCACCCCTCCACTTT

D: .
size: .
V: TRBV7-8
J: TRBJ2-3
CDR3: CASSWDSGAGDTQYF
DNA: TGTGCCAGCAGCTGGGACTCCGGCGCCGGGGATACGCAGTATTTT

D: .
size: .
V: TRBV9
J: TRBJ2-6
CDR3: CASSRQSTGANVLTF
DNA: TGTGCCAGCAGCAGACAGTCTACTGGGGCCAACGTCCTGACTTTC

D: .
size: once
V: TRBV19
J: TRBJ2-7
CDR3: CASSLTGYEQYF
DNA: TGTGCCAGTAGTCTTACAGGTTACGAGCAGTACTTC

D: .
size: few
V: TRBV19
J: TRBJ1-1
CDR3: CASWSFTEAFF
DNA: TGTGCCAGCTGGAGTTTCACTGAAGCTTTCTTT

D: TRBD1
size: .
V: TRBV29-1
J: TRBJ1-5
CDR3: CSLLPRGTGGVNQPQHF
DNA: TGCAGCTTACTCCCCCGCGGGACAGGGGGCGTCAATCAGCCCCAGCATTTT

D: TRBD1
size: few
V: TRBV7-9
J: TRBJ2-5
CDR3: CASSPGGLETQYF
DNA: TGTGCCAGCAGTCCAGGGGGCTTAGAGACCCAGTACTTC

D: .
size: .
V: TRBV30
J: TRBJ2-6
CDR3: CAWTPYSGISNVLTF
DNA: TGTGCCTGGACCCCTTACTCAGGGATATCCAACGTCCTGACTTTC

D: TRBD1
size: few
V: TRBV28
J: TRBJ1-6
CDR3: CASSPTGDITPLHF
DNA: TGTGCCAGCAGCCCTACAGGGGACATCACACCCCTCCACTTT

D: .
size: few
V: TRBV5-4
J: TRBJ2-7
CDR3: CASSPDYLREQYF
DNA: TGTGCCAGCAGCCCAGACTACCTAAGGGAGCAGTACTTC

D: .
size: few
V: TRBV27
J: TRBJ1-6
CDR3: CASSFERSPLHF
DNA: TGTGCCAGCAGTTTTGAGAGGTCACCCCTCCACTTT

D: TRBD1
size: .
V: TRBV6-1
J: TRBJ2-2
CDR3: CASSPDRVAGELFF
DNA: TGTGCCAGCAGCCCAGACAGGGTTGCCGGGGAGCTGTTTTTT

D: TRBD1
size: few
V: TRBV28
J: TRBJ2-7
CDR3: CASRNSGGWYEQYF
DNA: TGTGCCAGCAGGAACTCAGGGGGCTGGTACGAGCAGTACTTC

D: .
size: .
V: TRBV28
J: TRBJ1-2
CDR3: CASSLRFSYGYTF
DNA: TGTGCCAGCAGCCTCAGGTTTTCCTATGGCTACACCTTC

D: TRBD1
size: .
V: TRBV7-8
J: TRBJ1-1
CDR3: CASRGTVNTEAFF
DNA: TGTGCCAGCCGCGGGACAGTGAACACTGAAGCTTTCTTT

D: .
size: .
V: TRBV6-5
J: TRBJ1-2
CDR3: CASSRAGLYGYTF
DNA: TGTGCCAGCAGCCGGGCAGGGCTCTATGGCTACACCTTC

D: .
size: .
V: TRBV7-9
J: TRBJ1-6
CDR3: CSSSLGDLANSPLHF
DNA: TGTTCCAGCAGCTTAGGGGATCTAGCGAATTCACCCCTCCACTTT

D: .
size: .
V: TRBV2
J: TRBJ1-1
CDR3: CASIRGENTEAFF
DNA: TGTGCCAGCATAAGGGGCGAGAACACTGAAGCTTTCTTT

D: .
size: few
V: TRBV7-6
J: TRBJ1-1
CDR3: CASSRTQNTEAFF
DNA: TGTGCCAGCAGCCGGACACAGAACACTGAAGCTTTCTTT

D: .
size: .
V: TRBV19
J: TRBJ1-1
CDR3: CASSTGHGNTEAFF
DNA: TGTGCCAGTAGTACGGGACACGGGAACACTGAAGCTTTCTTT

D: .
size: once
V: TRBV7-9
J: TRBJ1-1
CDR3: CASSRGEVNTEAFF
DNA: TGTGCCAGCAGCCGCGGGGAAGTGAACACTGAAGCTTTCTTT

D: TRBD2
size: .
V: TRBV7-8
J: TRBJ2-2
CDR3: CASRLAVNTGELFF
DNA: TGTGCCAGCAGGCTAGCGGTGAACACCGGGGAGCTGTTTTTT

D: TRBD1
size: once
V: TRBV6-1
J: TRBJ2-7
CDR3: CASSNSGTVNYEQYF
DNA: TGTGCCAGCAGCAACTCCGGGACAGTTAATTACGAGCAGTACTTC

D: TRBD1
size: .
V: TRBV28
J: TRBJ1-1
CDR3: CASSSAGTGGNTEAFF
DNA: TGTGCCAGCAGTTCGGCCGGGACAGGGGGAAACACTGAAGCTTTCTTT

D: TRBD1
size: .
V: TRBV5-1
J: TRBJ2-7
CDR3: CASSLQGFTYEQYF
DNA: TGCGCCAGCAGCTTACAGGGGTTTACCTACGAGCAGTACTTC

D: .
size: once
V: TRBV25-1
J: TRBJ1-2
CDR3: CASSESIGYYGYTF
DNA: TGTGCCAGCAGTGAATCGATCGGGTACTATGGCTACACCTTC

D: .
size: .
V: TRBV9
J: TRBJ2-7
CDR3: CASSVEDSSYEQYF
DNA: TGTGCCAGCAGCGTAGAGGACAGCTCCTACGAGCAGTACTTC

D: .
size: .
V: TRBV5-4
J: TRBJ2-3
CDR3: CAIDRGDTQYF
DNA: TGTGCCATCGACCGCGGAGATACGCAGTATTTT

D: TRBD1
size: .
V: TRBV7-9
J: TRBJ2-5
CDR3: CASSSSTGSQETQYF
DNA: TGTGCCAGCAGCTCCTCGACAGGGAGCCAAGAGACCCAGTACTTC

D: .
size: once
V: TRBV28
J: TRBJ1-6
CDR3: CASSLENSYNSPLHF
DNA: TGTGCCAGCAGTTTGGAGAACTCCTATAATTCACCCCTCCACTTT

D: TRBD2
size: .
V: TRBV6-6
J: TRBJ2-7
CDR3: CASSNSGGAGNEQYF
DNA: TGTGCCAGCAGCAATAGCGGGGGGGCCGGCAACGAGCAGTACTTC

D: .
size: few
V: TRBV27
J: TRBJ2-7
CDR3: CASGLQGREQYF
DNA: TGTGCCAGCGGACTACAGGGGCGGGAGCAGTACTTC

D: .
size: .
V: TRBV5-4
J: TRBJ1-1
CDR3: CASSFAGAEAFF
DNA: TGTGCCAGCAGCTTTGCGGGTGCTGAAGCTTTCTTT

D: .
size: .
V: TRBV14
J: TRBJ1-6
CDR3: CASNEGQTGNSPLHF
DNA: TGTGCCAGCAACGAAGGACAGACGGGAAATTCACCCCTCCACTTT

D: .
size: few
V: TRBV7-9
J: TRBJ2-3
CDR3: CASSPPPVTSGSTDTQYF
DNA: TGTGCCAGCAGCCCGCCCCCAGTCACCTCAGGGTCCACAGATACGCAGTATTTT

D: .
size: .
V: TRBV13
J: TRBJ1-1
CDR3: CASSLRVTISTEAFF
DNA: TGTGCCAGCAGCTTACGGGTCACTATTTCCACTGAAGCTTTCTTT

D: .
size: once
V: TRBV19
J: TRBJ1-1
CDR3: CASSITVNTEAFF
DNA: TGTGCCAGTAGTATCACAGTCAACACTGAAGCTTTCTTT

D: TRBD1
size: few
V: TRBV6-1
J: TRBJ1-6
CDR3: CASSDLGTGSSPLHF
DNA: TGTGCCAGCAGCGACCTGGGGACAGGGTCTTCACCCCTCCACTTT

D: TRBD1
size: .
V: TRBV6-5
J: TRBJ2-7
CDR3: CASSLFGTGGYEQYF
DNA: TGTGCCAGCAGTTTATTCGGGACAGGAGGCTACGAGCAGTACTTC

D: .
size: .
V: TRBV14
J: TRBJ1-1
CDR3: CASSLGGIGLKTEAFF
DNA: TGTGCCAGCAGCCTGGGGGGAATTGGGTTAAAGACTGAAGCTTTCTTT

D: TRBD1
size: few
V: TRBV7-2
J: TRBJ2-1
CDR3: CASSFRTGGNEQFF
DNA: TGTGCCAGCAGCTTCAGGACAGGGGGCAATGAGCAGTTCTTC

D: .
size: .
V: TRBV7-2
J: TRBJ2-5
CDR3: CASSPSGDPRETQYF
DNA: TGCGCCAGCAGCCCCTCGGGGGACCCACGGGAGACCCAGTACTTC

D: .
size: .
V: TRBV11-2
J: TRBJ2-1
CDR3: CASSLDLNEQFF
DNA: TGTGCCAGCAGCTTAGATCTCAATGAGCAGTTCTTC

D: .
size: few
V: TRBV10-1
J: TRBJ1-1
CDR3: CASSEEGDPTEAFF
DNA: TGCGCCAGCAGTGAGGAGGGGGACCCCACTGAAGCTTTCTTT

D: TRBD1
size: few
V: TRBV30
J: TRBJ1-5
CDR3: CAWSAWDRGRQPQHF
DNA: TGTGCCTGGAGTGCCTGGGACAGGGGGCGTCAGCCCCAGCATTTT

D: TRBD2
size: few
V: TRBV27
J: TRBJ2-1
CDR3: CASSSPPTSGGVDEQFF
DNA: TGTGCCAGCAGTTCACCACCGACTAGCGGGGGGGTCGATGAGCAGTTCTTC

D: .
size: .
V: TRBV9
J: TRBJ2-2
CDR3: CASSVAVTTGELFF
DNA: TGTGCCAGCAGCGTAGCGGTTACCACCGGGGAGCTGTTTTTT

D: .
size: few
V: TRBV5-1
J: TRBJ2-7
CDR3: CASRADSSYEQYF
DNA: TGCGCCAGCAGGGCTGACAGCTCCTACGAGCAGTACTTC

D: .
size: .
V: TRBV5-6
J: TRBJ2-1
CDR3: CASSSNGNSYNEQFF
DNA: TGTGCCAGCAGCTCCAACGGGAACTCCTACAATGAGCAGTTCTTC

D: TRBD1
size: .
V: TRBV7-8
J: TRBJ1-4
CDR3: CASSLGGTANEKLFF
DNA: TGTGCCAGCAGCTTAGGTGGGACAGCTAATGAAAAACTGTTTTTT